This T cell receptor beta chain stems from a study of blood T cell repertoires in COVID-19. Original processing notes: Amplification of reference gene primers provided the estimated nucleated cell counts. Sequencing was performed with immunoSEQ multiplex PCR; in TCRdb, only in-frame clones are kept and a portion is missing. V, J and clone size reflect that table, while D and trimming were determined from the DNA. The data contain tens of thousands of clones, about 76% of them singletons. Germline V lookup: CDR1 MNHEY, CDR2 SVGAGI. Deletions cut 7 bases from V and 5 bases from J, with 12 bases between. This CDR3 has 12 amino acids.

The chain combines TRBV6-5 with TRBJ2-7; D not resolved. The sample comprised peripheral blood. The sequence derives from a woman older than 75 with active or convalescent COVID-19. CDR3 loop: CASNPYRNEQYF. DNA of the CDR3: TGTGCCAGCAACCCGTATAGAAACGAGCAGTACTTC.